This passage covers 14 T cell receptor beta chains from one sample sequenced in a study of T cells in tumors and immune-related adverse events. Using immunoSEQ multiplex PCR, the repertoire was profiled, and TCRdb retains in-frame clones only, with some absent. The data show 4,100 or so clones, with roughly 86% seen just once and around 23% held by the top ten. Here the sequenced sample was skin tissue, taken from a patient treated with anti-PD-1 therapy. These receptors were taken from a female donor with metastatic renal cell carcinoma.

The chain links TRBV4-2 to TRBJ2-1, with TRBD2 matching 12 bases. The ends lost 5 bases at V and 8 bases at J; junction bases unmatched: 7. CDR3 length: 15 amino acids. CDR1 and CDR2 from the germline V gene are LGHNA and YNFKEQ. CDR3 sequence (DNA): TGTGCCAGCAGCATTCTAGCGGGAGGGCCGGATGAGCAGTTCTTC. Amino acid sequence: CASSILAGGPDEQFF.

The rearrangement links TRBV14 to TRBJ1-1; the D is unclear. Germline CDR1 reads SGHDN; CDR2 reads FVKESK. This CDR3 region has 13 residues. V was pared by 5 bases and J by 8 bases, with 15 bases between. As DNA, the CDR3 is TGTGCCAGCAGCTTAGTGGCAGTACAAGAAGCTTTCTTT. The encoded protein is CASSLVAVQEAFF. Full variable domain (rest looked up from reference TRBV14 and TRBJ1-1): EAGVTQFPSHSVIEKGQTVTLRCDPISGHDNLYWYRRVMGKEIKFLLHFVKESKQDESGMPNNRFLAERTGGTYSTLKVQPAELEDSGVYFCASSLVAVQEAFFGQGTRLTVV.

This chain joins TRBV7-9 and TRBJ2-2; 7 nucleotides agree with TRBD2. The ends lost 7 bases at V and 6 bases at J; junction bases unmatched: 11. The CDR3 has 15 amino acids. Germline assignment: CDR1 SEHNR and CDR2 FQNEAQ (reference sequence). The CDR3 region has the DNA TGTGCCAGCATTGCTAGCGGAAAACGGGCCGGGGAGCTGTTTTTT. This sequence encodes CASIASGKRAGELFF.

V gene TRBV12-5 combines with J gene TRBJ2-7, with TRBD1 matching over 8 bases. The CDR3 covers 16 residues. Per the germline V gene, CDR1 is LGHNT and CDR2 is FRNRAP. V was clipped by 2 bases and J by 1 base; unmatched bases: 7. The CDR3 sequence: CASGLNQGARSYEQYF. The CDR3 coding sequence is TGTGCTAGTGGTTTGAACCAGGGGGCGAGGTCCTACGAGCAGTACTTC.

This clone appeared once. V usage is TRBV7-9 and J usage is TRBJ2-1, with TRBD2 identical over 9 bases. CDR1 SEHNR and CDR2 FQNEAQ come from the germline V gene (reference sequence). This CDR3 contains 16 residues. Unmatched junction bases numbered 6, after V lost 0 bases and J lost 6 bases. CDR3 sequence (DNA): TGTGCCAGCAGCTTAGCCGGCGGGGGGGCCGGCAATGAGCAGTTCTTC. It yields the protein CASSLAGGGAGNEQFF.

The chain employs TRBV6-6 and TRBJ2-5; 9 positions match TRBD2. The germline CDR1 and CDR2 sequences are MNHNY and SVGAGI (reference sequence). The CDR3 is 15 amino acids. Unmatched junction bases numbered 4, after V lost 3 bases and J lost 2 bases. DNA of the CDR3: TGTGCCAGCAGTTATTATCTAGCGGGGCAAGAGACCCAGTACTTC. Translation: CASSYYLAGQETQYF.

The chain employs TRBV6-5 and TRBJ1-2; 10 bases map to TRBD1. The CDR3 length is 16 residues. The V gene end was trimmed by 0 bases and the J gene end by 4 bases; junction bases not matched to a gene: 5. Germline V gene sequence: CDR1 MNHEY, CDR2 SVGAGI. CDR3 loop: CASSYSRTGGGYGYTF. The DNA for the CDR3 is TGTGCCAGCAGTTACTCCCGGACAGGGGGGGGCTATGGCTACACCTTC.

This chain uses TRBV7-9 with TRBJ2-3, with 9 bases lining up with TRBD2. V shed 8 bases, J shed 0 bases, and the junction held 6 bases outside the gene matches. Germline CDR1 reads SEHNR; CDR2 reads FQNEAQ (reference sequence). The CDR3 totals 15 residues. DNA of the CDR3: TGTGCCAGCTGCGGGGGGGCCCGTAGCACAGATACGCAGTATTTT. This encodes CASCGGARSTDTQYF.

This clone showed up just once. The rearrangement joins TRBV5-6 to TRBJ2-5, with a weak D call TRBD2 (5 bases). The germline CDR1 and CDR2 sequences are SGHDT and YYEEEE. The CDR3 is made up of 17 amino acids. V was pared by 1 base and J by 4 bases, with 20 bases between. The CDR3 here is CASSLRTLGGLGETQYF. The CDR3 nucleotides are TGTGCCAGCAGCTTGAGGACTTTAGGTGGCTTGGGAGAGACCCAGTACTTC. The complete variable domain, with remaining parts taken from reference TRBV5-6 and TRBJ2-5, reads DAGVTQSPTHLIKTRGQQVTLRCSPKSGHDTVSWYQQALGQGPQFIFQYYEEEERQRGNFPDRFSGHQFPNYSSELNVNALLLGDSALYLCASSLRTLGGLGETQYFGPGTRLLVL.

V is TRBV28 and J is TRBJ2-1; 7 positions match TRBD2. V was pared by 11 bases and J by 0 bases, with 13 bases of the junction left unmatched. Germline V gene data show CDR1 as MDHEN and CDR2 as SYDVKM. The CDR3 contains 16 residues. The CDR3 region is CAAPGRDLSSYNEQFF. The CDR3 nucleotides are TGTGCCGCCCCGGGGAGGGACCTAAGCTCCTACAATGAGCAGTTCTTC.

CDR3 sequence (DNA): TGCGCCAGCAGCCAAGCAGCGGCGGGCTCCTACGAGCAGTACTTC. It translates to CASSQAAAGSYEQYF. The V call is TRBV4-1, the J call TRBJ2-7; tentatively, D is TRBD2 (5 bases). The CDR3 is made up of 15 amino acids. Between the trimmed V and J ends, which lost 1 base and 0 bases, there was a span of 10 bases. Germline values: CDR1 MGHRA, CDR2 YSYEKL.

This clone was counted a few times. The chain is built from TRBV2 and TRBJ1-3; D gene uncertain. This CDR3 is 13 amino acids long. Trimming left V 8 bases short and J 4 bases short, with 12 bases between. Germline V gene sequence: CDR1 SNHLY, CDR2 FYNNEI. DNA for the CDR3: TGTGCCAGCCAAGGAGGCTGGGGAAACACCATATATTTT. This gives the protein CASQGGWGNTIYF.

Only a few counts were recorded for this clone. The rearrangement uses TRBV28 and TRBJ1-1, with D possibly TRBD1 on 5 matching bases. Germline V lookup: CDR1 MDHEN, CDR2 SYDVKM. Trimming took off 4 bases at V and 0 bases at J, with 18 bases between the two ends. The CDR3 has 17 residues. This CDR3 reads CASSSPATLGLNTEAFF. CDR3 nucleotides: TGTGCCAGCAGTTCACCTGCGACCCTGGGGCTGAACACTGAAGCTTTCTTT.

This chain connects TRBV30 to TRBJ2-2; 7 bases align to TRBD2. This CDR3 has 15 amino acids. Germline-derived CDR1 and CDR2 are GTSNPN and SVGIG (reference sequence). J gave up 1 base and V 2 bases, and 4 bases lay outside the gene matches. The CDR3 DNA sequence: TGTGCCTGGAGTCGACTAGCTATGAACACCGGGGAGCTGTTTTTT. Its protein product is CAWSRLAMNTGELFF.